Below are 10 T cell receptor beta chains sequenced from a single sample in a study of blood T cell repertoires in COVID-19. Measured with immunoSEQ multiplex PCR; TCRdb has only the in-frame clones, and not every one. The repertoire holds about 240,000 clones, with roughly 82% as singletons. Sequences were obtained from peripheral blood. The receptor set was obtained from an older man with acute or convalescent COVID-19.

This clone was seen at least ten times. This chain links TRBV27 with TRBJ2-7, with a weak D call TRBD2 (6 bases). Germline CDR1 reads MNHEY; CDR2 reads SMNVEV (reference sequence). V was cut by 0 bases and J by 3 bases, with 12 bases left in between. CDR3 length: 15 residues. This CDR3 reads CASSLSWSGLYEQYF. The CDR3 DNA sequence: TGTGCCAGCAGTTTATCGTGGAGCGGGCTCTACGAGCAGTACTTC.

The CDR3 DNA is TGTGCCAGCAGCGCCCGGGACAGGGTTGAAGAGACCCAGTACTTC. Its protein is CASSARDRVEETQYF. The genes are TRBV3-1 (or the pseudogene TRBV3-2) and TRBJ2-5; 9 bases are shared with TRBD1. The V gene's germline CDR1 is LGHDT and CDR2 YNNKEL (reference sequence). The CDR3 length is 15 residues. Losses at the gene ends were 5 bases for V and 3 bases for J; bases not matched to a gene: 7.

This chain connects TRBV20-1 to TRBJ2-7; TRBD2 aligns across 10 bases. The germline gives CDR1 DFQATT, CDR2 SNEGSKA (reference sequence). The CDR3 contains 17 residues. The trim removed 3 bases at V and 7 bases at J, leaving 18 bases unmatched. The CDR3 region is CSASLLAGGTLGGEQYF. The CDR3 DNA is TGCAGTGCTAGTTTATTAGCGGGAGGTACCCTGGGGGGAGAGCAGTACTTC.

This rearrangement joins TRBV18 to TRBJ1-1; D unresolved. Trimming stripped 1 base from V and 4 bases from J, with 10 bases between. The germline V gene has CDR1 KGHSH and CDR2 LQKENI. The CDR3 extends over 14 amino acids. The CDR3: CASSPREGSTEAFF. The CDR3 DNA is TGTGCCAGCTCACCACGAGAAGGGAGCACTGAAGCTTTCTTT.

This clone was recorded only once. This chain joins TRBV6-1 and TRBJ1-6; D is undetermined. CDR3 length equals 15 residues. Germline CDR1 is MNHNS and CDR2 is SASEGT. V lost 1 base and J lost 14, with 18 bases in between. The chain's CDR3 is CASSEDPSGSVTLHF. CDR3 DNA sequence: TGTGCCAGCAGTGAAGACCCCAGCGGATCAGTAACCCTCCACTTT.

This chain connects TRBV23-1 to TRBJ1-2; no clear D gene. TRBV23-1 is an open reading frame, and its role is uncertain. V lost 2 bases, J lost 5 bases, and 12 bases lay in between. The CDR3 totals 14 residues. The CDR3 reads CASSQGKGVYGYTF. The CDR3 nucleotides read TGCGCCAGCAGTCAAGGAAAGGGAGTGTATGGCTACACCTTC.

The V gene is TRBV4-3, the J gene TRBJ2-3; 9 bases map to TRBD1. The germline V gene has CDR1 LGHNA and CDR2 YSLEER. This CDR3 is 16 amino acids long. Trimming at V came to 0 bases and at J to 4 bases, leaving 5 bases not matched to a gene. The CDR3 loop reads CASSQDMGQGSDTQYF. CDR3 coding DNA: TGCGCCAGCAGCCAAGATATGGGACAGGGCTCAGATACGCAGTATTTT.

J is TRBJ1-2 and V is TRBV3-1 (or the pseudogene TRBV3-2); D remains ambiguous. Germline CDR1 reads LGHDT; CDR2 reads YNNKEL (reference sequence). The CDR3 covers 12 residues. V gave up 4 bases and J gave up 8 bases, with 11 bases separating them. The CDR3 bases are TGTGCCAGCAGCCGTTACCCAGAAGGCTACACCTTC. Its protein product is CASSRYPEGYTF.

CDR3 loop: CASSTDGNTEAFF. CDR3 nucleotide sequence: TGTGCCAGTAGTACAGACGGGAACACTGAAGCTTTCTTT. The chain recombines TRBV19 with TRBJ1-1, with D hard to call. Per the germline V gene, CDR1 is LNHDA and CDR2 is SQIVND (reference sequence). Deletions cut 4 bases from V and 1 base from J, with 7 bases between. This CDR3 is 13 amino acids long.

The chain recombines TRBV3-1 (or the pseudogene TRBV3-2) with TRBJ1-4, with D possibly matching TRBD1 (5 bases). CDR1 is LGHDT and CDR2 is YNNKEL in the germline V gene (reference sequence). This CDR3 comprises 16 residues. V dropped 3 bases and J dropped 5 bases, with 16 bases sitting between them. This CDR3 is CASSQMTGTDNEKLFF. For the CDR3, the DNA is TGTGCCAGCAGCCAGATGACCGGGACTGACAATGAAAAACTGTTTTTT.